These 21 T cell receptor beta chains were all obtained from the same sample, sequenced in a study of cytomegalovirus exposure and HLA in healthy donors (dated by TCRdb to 2016 to 2017). Library generation was performed with the immunoSEQ multiplex PCR assay. The source is immuneACCESS, and TCRdb retained only in-frame sequences with V and J called. Part of the clones is not carried over; for the studies checked, unresolved V genes explain less than half of this, and the remainder is unexplained. A total of 160,000 or so clones appear in this sample, more than 75% of them only once. About 2.7% of the sample belongs to the ten largest clones. The sample consisted of PBMCs. These receptors were taken from a young man in good health and CMV-seronegative.

The rearrangement uses TRBV6-6 and TRBJ1-4; 7 nucleotides agree with TRBD1. Germline CDR1 reads MNHNY; CDR2 reads SVGAGI (reference sequence). This CDR3 has 13 residues. V lost 4 bases to trimming and J lost 6 bases; unmatched junction nucleotides: 2. The CDR3 region is CASSSTGYEKLFF. DNA for the CDR3: TGTGCCAGCAGTTCGACAGGGTATGAAAAACTGTTTTTT.

The chain couples TRBV5-5 to TRBJ2-1, with D uncertain. The ends were cut back, 3 bases at V and 7 bases at J, with 11 bases in the middle. This CDR3 spans 13 amino acids. Germline values: CDR1 SGHKS, CDR2 YYEKEE (reference sequence). Here the CDR3 DNA reads TGTGCCAGCAGCTCCCCCTTCCGTAATGAGCAGTTCTTC. Its translation is CASSSPFRNEQFF.

This clone was seen a handful of times. The chain recombines TRBV5-4 with TRBJ2-2; 7 nucleotides agree with TRBD1. V lost 4 bases and J lost 3; bases outside the gene matches: 3. This CDR3 spans 14 amino acids. Germline lookup yields CDR1 SGHNT and CDR2 YYREEE (reference sequence). The CDR3, as DNA: TGTGCCAGCAGCGGCGACAGGGACACCGGGGAGCTGTTTTTT. This sequence encodes CASSGDRDTGELFF.

This clone was recorded a few times. The V gene is TRBV10-3, the J gene TRBJ1-2, with D uncertain. CDR3 length: 13 amino acids. Germline values: CDR1 ENHRY, CDR2 SYGVKD. V was clipped by 2 bases and J by 4 bases, with 8 bases between them. In nucleotides, the CDR3 is TGTGCCATCAGTGAGCAGCGGGGCTATGGCTACACCTTC. Translating gives CAISEQRGYGYTF.

The rearrangement links TRBV2 to TRBJ1-5; a weak D match, TRBD1 (6 bases). Trimming pared 1 base from V and 7 bases from J, leaving 11 bases between. Germline CDR1 SNHLY, CDR2 FYNNEI. This CDR3 is built from 14 residues. The CDR3, as DNA: TGTGCCAGCAGTGAAGTAAGGGGGTTACAGCCCCAGCATTTT. Its translation: CASSEVRGLQPQHF.

The chain carries TRBV6-1 and TRBJ2-1; 8 bases are shared with TRBD2. The V and J ends lost 3 bases and 3 bases, in that order; junction bases with no gene match: 10. The CDR3 is 17 residues long. The germline gives CDR1 MNHNS, CDR2 SASEGT. As DNA, the CDR3 is TGTGCCAGCAGTGATTACGGCCGGGGGGGTCTCTACAATGAGCAGTTCTTC. Translating it yields CASSDYGRGGLYNEQFF.

The rearrangement joins TRBV6-1 to TRBJ2-2; D might be TRBD2 (5 bases). Germline loops: CDR1 MNHNS, CDR2 SASEGT. The CDR3 runs to 14 residues. The CDR3 region has the DNA TGTGCAATCCGCCGGGGTCAGAACACCGGGGAGCTGTTTTTT. Its protein is CAIRRGQNTGELFF.

This clone was recorded only once. V usage is TRBV27 and J usage is TRBJ2-1, with 12 bases that match TRBD2. The trim removed 7 bases at V and 8 bases at J, leaving 9 bases unmatched. The germline gives CDR1 MNHEY, CDR2 SMNVEV (reference sequence). This CDR3 region has 15 residues. The CDR3 DNA reads TGTGCCAGCACGACTAGCGGGAGTAATTTCCATGAGCAGTTCTTC. It codes for CASTTSGSNFHEQFF.

V and J are TRBV4-1 and TRBJ1-1; D is unresolved. CDR3 length: 15 amino acids. Germline CDR1 is MGHRA and CDR2 is YSYEKL. Trimming took 0 bases from V and 2 from J, leaving 10 bases between them. The CDR3 reads CASSQDLAGNTEAFF. The DNA of the CDR3 is TGCGCCAGCAGCCAAGATTTGGCGGGAAACACTGAAGCTTTCTTT.

This chain connects TRBV2 to TRBJ1-2; D ambiguous. Germline assignment: CDR1 SNHLY and CDR2 FYNNEI. V was shortened by 3 bases and J by 5 bases, with 10 bases between the two germline ends. The CDR3 totals 13 residues. CDR3 protein: CASSENTGYGYTF. The CDR3 bases are TGTGCCAGCAGTGAGAATACGGGATATGGCTACACCTTC.

The V and J genes are TRBV7-2 and TRBJ2-1; D is perhaps TRBD2 (5 bases). Germline CDR1 and CDR2: SGHTA and FQGNSA. The CDR3 is made up of 14 amino acids. Trimming removed 1 base at V and 8 bases at J, with 12 bases between. The CDR3 loop is CASSLGEEVDEQFF. CDR3 in DNA: TGTGCCAGCAGCTTAGGCGAGGAGGTCGATGAGCAGTTCTTC.

This clone was seen a single time. DNA of the CDR3: TGTGCCAGCGGTGGACTAGCGGGGCTTCCAGATACGCAGTATTTT. Protein sequence: CASGGLAGLPDTQYF. V is TRBV27 and J is TRBJ2-3; 12 bases fit TRBD2. Germline trimming cut 8 bases from V and 4 bases from J; bases unmatched to any gene: 7. The CDR3 spans 15 residues. Germline-derived CDR1 and CDR2 are MNHEY and SMNVEV (reference sequence).

This clone came up once. The chain employs TRBV9 and TRBJ2-3; TRBD1 is a possible D gene (5 bases). The CDR3 length is 14 residues. V lost 0 bases, J lost 4 bases, and 9 bases lay in between. Germline CDR1 SGDLS, CDR2 YYNGEE. The CDR3 DNA is TGTGCCAGCAGCGTAGTAGGGGATGCAGATACGCAGTATTTT. Protein sequence: CASSVVGDADTQYF.

This chain links TRBV5-5 with TRBJ1-2; 7 bases line up with TRBD1. The CDR3 loop spans 14 amino acids. CDR1 and CDR2 from the germline V gene are SGHKS and YYEKEE (reference sequence). Trimming at V came to 0 bases and at J to 8 bases, leaving 7 bases not matched to a gene. The CDR3 loop reads CASSLEGQSLGYTF. The CDR3 bases are TGTGCCAGCAGCTTGGAGGGACAGAGTCTGGGCTACACCTTC.

The V gene is TRBV7-8, the J gene TRBJ2-2; a weak D match, TRBD2 (6 bases). This CDR3 region has 16 residues. Between the trimmed V and J ends, which lost 2 bases and 2 bases, there was a span of 12 bases. Germline lookup yields CDR1 SGHVS and CDR2 FQNEAQ. The CDR3 coding sequence is TGTGCCAGCAGCTTATACGGGAGAGATAACACCGGGGAGCTGTTTTTT. Protein: CASSLYGRDNTGELFF.

This chain connects TRBV5-6 to TRBJ1-2; 11 bases agree with TRBD1. The junction had 4 bases not matched to a gene; V was cut back by 4 bases and J by 5 bases. There are 14 residues in the CDR3. Germline assignment: CDR1 SGHDT and CDR2 YYEEEE. This CDR3 reads CASSGGQGAYGYTF. The CDR3 region has the DNA TGTGCCAGCAGCGGCGGACAGGGGGCGTATGGCTACACCTTC.

The chain has TRBV29-1 and TRBJ1-1, with 9 bases lining up with TRBD1. V lost 6 bases and J lost 4; bases outside the gene matches: 6. The CDR3 covers 13 residues. CDR1 and CDR2 (germline): SQVTM, ANQGSEA. The CDR3 sequence: CSVKTGGGTEAFF. The CDR3 DNA reads TGCAGCGTAAAAACAGGGGGCGGCACTGAAGCTTTCTTT.

This clone came up a few times. This chain links TRBV5-8 with TRBJ2-7, with D maybe TRBD2 (6 bases). V lost 1 base, J lost 3 bases, and 23 bases lay in between. This CDR3 spans 18 amino acids. Germline values: CDR1 SGHTS, CDR2 YDEGEE. The CDR3 DNA follows: TGTGCCAGCAGCTTGAGTGACCTGCTGCTTAGCGGAGTCTACGAGCAGTACTTC. Encoded protein: CASSLSDLLLSGVYEQYF.

The chain joins TRBV19 to TRBJ2-7, with 8 bases identical to TRBD1. Germline trimming cut 5 bases from V and 3 bases from J; bases unmatched to any gene: 6. The length of the CDR3 is 14 residues. Looked up from germline, CDR1 is LNHDA and CDR2 is SQIVND (reference sequence). The CDR3 reads CASSGGTGNYEQYF. The CDR3 DNA reads as TGTGCCAGTAGTGGGGGGACAGGTAACTACGAGCAGTACTTC.

This chain uses TRBV29-1 with TRBJ1-1; D is uncertain. V lost 4 bases and J 5 bases, leaving 11 bases between the germline ends. Germline values: CDR1 SQVTM, CDR2 ANQGSEA. The CDR3 contains 12 residues. The CDR3: CSVVQVDTEAFF. CDR3 coding DNA: TGCAGCGTTGTCCAGGTCGATACTGAAGCTTTCTTT.

The rearrangement joins TRBV5-1 to TRBJ2-1; 10 bases line up with TRBD2. This CDR3 is 17 amino acids long. V was pared by 3 bases and J by 1 base, with 7 bases of the junction left unmatched. From germline, CDR1 is SGHRS and CDR2 YFSETQ. The CDR3 spells CASSSSGRARSYNEQFF. The CDR3 DNA reads as TGCGCCAGCAGCTCAAGCGGGAGGGCGAGGTCCTACAATGAGCAGTTCTTC.